This T cell receptor (beta chain) was sequenced in a study of blood T cell repertoires in COVID-19. Study-level background: Acute and convalescent COVID-19 samples came from the United States, Italy and Spain. PBMCs, B-cell-depleted T cells, or T cells provided the cDNA or gDNA that made up the material.

The V end was cut by 3 bases, the J end by 6 bases, with 6 bases between. Germline CDR1 KGHDR, CDR2 SFDVKD. This CDR3 spans 12 amino acids. Authors' analysis steps: For nucleated cells, counts were estimated from reference gene primer amplification. Data came from immunoSEQ multiplex PCR; TCRdb stores just in-frame clones and leaves some out. V and J calls plus clone size are reproduced from that table; the DNA served to infer D and trimming. The profile shows tens of thousands of clones, around four fifths of them singletons. The sample consisted of peripheral blood. J is TRBJ2-3 and V is TRBV24-1; no reliable D call. The sequence was collected from a man older than 75 with acute or convalescent COVID-19. The CDR3 DNA reads TGTGCCACCAGTGATATCCTGGATACGCAGTATTTT. Residues: CATSDILDTQYF.